A single sample is the source of the 25 T cell receptor beta chains below, sequenced in a study of blood T cell repertoires in COVID-19. Repertoires were generated with immunoSEQ multiplex PCR, while TCRdb's copy carries only in-frame clones and drops some. The data show 250,000 to 400,000 clones, around 88% seen once. Sample: peripheral blood. These receptors were collected from a woman aged 25 to 39 with COVID-19, enrolled during active disease.

The J gene is TRBJ2-2, the V gene TRBV5-8; possibly TRBD2 for D (5 bases). Trimming removed 8 bases from V and 6 bases from J, with 8 bases in between. CDR1 is SGHTS and CDR2 is YDEGEE in the germline V gene. This CDR3 has 11 residues. The CDR3 DNA reads as TGTGCCAGGAGAGGGTCCGGGGAGCTGTTTTTT. It yields the protein CARRGSGELFF.

This clone appeared a single time. The chain recombines TRBV5-1 with TRBJ1-1; D is perhaps TRBD1 (5 bases). The CDR3 loop spans 15 amino acids. The V end lost 0 bases, the J end lost 4 bases, and 13 bases lay between the germline ends. The germline V gene has CDR1 SGHRS and CDR2 YFSETQ. The CDR3 loop is CASSLARLGGTEAFF. CDR3 bases: TGCGCCAGCAGCTTGGCCAGATTGGGGGGCACTGAAGCTTTCTTT.

This chain uses TRBV3-1 (or the pseudogene TRBV3-2) with TRBJ1-3, with D maybe TRBD1 (6 bases). Germline loops: CDR1 LGHDT, CDR2 YNNKEL (reference sequence). The CDR3 is 17 residues long. Trimming took off 1 base at V and 4 bases at J, with 17 bases between the two ends. CDR3 sequence: CASSQGFGGALGNTIYF. The CDR3 DNA is TGTGCCAGCAGCCAAGGCTTCGGGGGGGCGCTGGGAAACACCATATATTTT.

This rearrangement joins TRBV5-1 to TRBJ1-1; unclear D gene. The CDR3 contains 14 residues. V was clipped by 0 bases and J by 0 bases, with 6 bases between them. The germline V gene encodes CDR1 SGHRS and CDR2 YFSETQ. This chain's CDR3 is CASSLGTLNTEAFF. The CDR3 DNA sequence: TGCGCCAGCAGCTTGGGTACTCTGAACACTGAAGCTTTCTTT.

The V gene is TRBV5-8, the J gene TRBJ1-2, with D maybe TRBD1 (6 bases). CDR3 size: 13 residues. Trimming removed 0 bases at V and 7 bases at J, with 10 bases between. In germline, CDR1 is SGHTS, CDR2 YDEGEE. In DNA form, the CDR3 reads TGTGCCAGCAGCTTGGTTCCAGGGGTTGGCTACACCTTC. Translating it yields CASSLVPGVGYTF.

About this clone: A read error may produce the germline difference seen at one junction end. This chain connects TRBV7-7 to TRBJ2-5, with 10 bases lining up with TRBD2. CDR1 and CDR2 from the germline V gene are SSHAT and FNYEAQ (reference sequence). This CDR3 has 18 residues. The CDR3 is CASSLAPLTSGYQETQYF. In DNA form, the CDR3 reads TGTGCTAGCAGCTTAGCTCCTTTGACTAGCGGGTACCAAGAGACCCAGTACTTC.

The chain carries TRBV4-1 and TRBJ2-3, with D hard to call. CDR1 is MGHRA and CDR2 is YSYEKL in the germline V gene. This CDR3 contains 15 residues. Trimming took 1 base from V and 4 from J, leaving 12 bases between them. DNA of the CDR3: TGCGCCAGCAGCCAAGCCGCACTAATCCCAGATACGCAGTATTTT. It yields the protein CASSQAALIPDTQYF.

The chain carries TRBV11-2 and TRBJ1-1; 10 positions match TRBD1. The CDR3 runs to 12 residues. Germline trimming cut 5 bases from V and 8 bases from J; bases unmatched to any gene: 2. The germline V gene encodes CDR1 SGHAT and CDR2 FQNNGV. CDR3 nucleotides: TGTGCCAGCAGCCCGACAGGGGGCGAAGCTTTCTTT. It encodes CASSPTGGEAFF. Supplemented by reference TRBV11-2 and TRBJ1-1, the full variable domain reads EAGVAQSPRYKIIEKRQSVAFWCNPISGHATLYWYQQILGQGPKLLIQFQNNGVVDDSQLPKDRFSAERLKGVDSTLKIQPAKLEDSAVYLCASSPTGGEAFFGQGTRLTVV.

About this clone: It is unclear where the CDR3 begins or ends on the DNA, so no DNA is shown, and the CDR3 is as TCRdb lists it. The genes are TRBV19 and TRBJ1-1; the table's D call, TRBD1, has no DNA check behind it. Germline V CDR1 and CDR2: LNHDA, SQIVND (reference sequence). Including both end residues, the CDR3 is 15 amino acids long. CDR3: CATRPSTSGQTMAFF.

This sequence joins TRBV5-6 and TRBJ1-2; 8 positions match TRBD1. V was pared by 7 bases and J by 5 bases, with 7 bases of the junction left unmatched. The V gene's germline CDR1 is SGHDT and CDR2 YYEEEE. This CDR3 has 13 amino acids. The CDR3 region is CASRMDRVYGYTF. In nucleotides, the CDR3 is TGTGCCAGCCGCATGGACAGGGTTTATGGCTACACCTTC. Together with reference TRBV5-6 and TRBJ1-2, the CDR3 gives the full variable domain: DAGVTQSPTHLIKTRGQQVTLRCSPKSGHDTVSWYQQALGQGPQFIFQYYEEEERQRGNFPDRFSGHQFPNYSSELNVNALLLGDSALYLCASRMDRVYGYTFGSGTRLTVV.

The chain couples TRBV7-2 to TRBJ1-2; D remains unclear. Germline V gene lookup returns CDR1 SGHTA and CDR2 FQGNSA. V was clipped by 5 bases and J by 4 bases, with 20 bases between them. The CDR3 is 16 amino acids. DNA for the CDR3: TGTGCCAGCAGCCCCGACCCGACCCGGGTATTCTATGGCTACACCTTC. Amino acids: CASSPDPTRVFYGYTF.

The chain couples TRBV12-3 or TRBV12-4 to TRBJ2-1; 9 bases fit TRBD1. After removal of 7 bases from V and 4 bases from J, the junction contained 2 bases not matched to a gene. The CDR3 covers 13 residues. Written as DNA, the CDR3 is TGTGCCAGCACCGGGACAGGGTACAATGAGCAGTTCTTC. Its translation: CASTGTGYNEQFF.

This rearrangement joins TRBV28 to TRBJ1-3; no clear D gene. Per the germline V gene, CDR1 is MDHEN and CDR2 is SYDVKM. Trimming left V 1 base short and J 3 bases short, with 10 bases between. The CDR3 runs to 15 residues. The CDR3 loop is CASSLLVRGGNTIYF. For the CDR3, the DNA is TGTGCCAGCAGTTTATTAGTACGTGGTGGAAACACCATATATTTT.

The chain joins TRBV19 to TRBJ1-1, with TRBD1 matching over 7 bases. This CDR3 has 11 residues. Germline-derived CDR1 and CDR2 are LNHDA and SQIVND (reference sequence). The V gene end was trimmed by 6 bases and the J gene end by 8 bases; junction bases not matched to a gene: 3. Here the CDR3 DNA reads TGTGCCAGTAGACTGACAGGGGAAGCTTTCTTT. Translated: CASRLTGEAFF.

The chain carries TRBV27 and TRBJ1-2; tentative D call: TRBD1 (5 bases). This CDR3 spans 13 amino acids. Germline loops: CDR1 MNHEY, CDR2 SMNVEV (reference sequence). Trimming took 5 bases from V and 3 from J, leaving 10 bases between them. The CDR3 spells CASSRGNDYGYTF. The DNA for the CDR3 is TGTGCCAGCAGTCGGGGGAATGACTATGGCTACACCTTC.

In this sample, this clone turned up once. The rearrangement links TRBV15 to TRBJ1-5, with TRBD1 as a possible D gene (5 bases). The CDR3 sequence is 12 residues long. Per the germline V gene, CDR1 is LNHNV and CDR2 is YYDKDF (reference sequence). V gave up 3 bases and J gave up 7 bases, with 7 bases separating them. As DNA, the CDR3 is TGTGCCACCAGCAGCGACAGCCAGCCCCAGCATTTT. Protein: CATSSDSQPQHF. Complete variable domain (other parts from reference TRBV15 and TRBJ1-5): DAMVIQNPRYQVTQFGKPVTLSCSQTLNHNVMYWYQQKSSQAPKLLFHYYDKDFNNEADTPDNFQSRRPNTSFCFLDIRSPGLGDTAMYLCATSSDSQPQHFGDGTRLSIL.

This clone was seen only once. The chain has TRBV7-2 and TRBJ2-3, with a weak D call TRBD2 (5 bases). The germline CDR1 and CDR2 sequences are SGHTA and FQGNSA. CDR3 length: 13 amino acids. Trimming left V 5 bases short and J 6 bases short, with 12 bases between. The DNA for the CDR3 is TGTGCCAGCAGCCCACTACTAGGGGATACGCAGTATTTT. It encodes CASSPLLGDTQYF.

The chain joins TRBV7-9 to TRBJ1-4; no clear D. This CDR3 contains 15 residues. CDR1 and CDR2 from the germline V gene are SEHNR and FQNEAQ (reference sequence). The V gene lost 4 bases and the J gene lost 1 base, with 10 bases spanning the gap. The CDR3 region has the DNA TGTGCCAGCAGCTGGAGGGTCGGAACTAATGAAAAACTGTTTTTT. Protein: CASSWRVGTNEKLFF.

This chain links TRBV11-3 with TRBJ1-1, with 7 bases identical to TRBD1. This CDR3 comprises 13 residues. Trimming removed 6 bases from V and 1 base from J; junction bases left unmatched: 2. Germline-derived CDR1 and CDR2 are SGHNT and YENEEA. The CDR3 region has the DNA TGTGCCAGCAGTTGGACAGGGAACACTGAAGCTTTCTTT. Protein product: CASSWTGNTEAFF.

The V and J genes are TRBV7-2 and TRBJ1-2; D perhaps matches TRBD1 (6 bases). CDR3 length: 14 residues. Trimming cost V 3 bases and J 7 bases, with 15 bases left between them. Germline CDR1 and CDR2: SGHTA and FQGNSA. The CDR3 DNA is TGTGCCAGCAGCTTCGGGACACCCGTCGGTGGCTACACCTTC. As protein: CASSFGTPVGGYTF.

The chain has TRBV28 and TRBJ2-1; tentatively, D is TRBD2 (6 bases). This CDR3 region has 16 residues. Trimming shortened V by 8 bases and J by 0 bases, and 17 bases separated the two germline ends. Germline CDR1 MDHEN, CDR2 SYDVKM. CDR3 sequence reads: CASSSSELSSYNEQFF. The CDR3 DNA reads TGTGCCAGCTCGTCTAGCGAACTGAGCTCCTACAATGAGCAGTTCTTC.

The genes are TRBV10-3 and TRBJ2-3, with 7 bases identical to TRBD1. The CDR3 has 15 residues. V gave up 5 bases and J gave up 2 bases; unmatched junction bases: 7. CDR1 is ENHRY, CDR2 SYGVKD, per germline. CDR3 DNA: TGTGCCATCAGTCAAGTAGACAGGGACACAGATACGCAGTATTTT. Its protein is CAISQVDRDTDTQYF.

The chain combines TRBV5-1 with TRBJ2-7, with 7 bases matching TRBD1. The germline V gene has CDR1 SGHRS and CDR2 YFSETQ. This CDR3 comprises 14 residues. The V and J ends lost 4 bases and 3 bases, in that order; junction bases with no gene match: 7. The CDR3 DNA is TGCGCCAGCAGCCGGGCAACAGGGGACTACGAGCAGTACTTC. This translates into CASSRATGDYEQYF.

The chain has TRBV6-5 and TRBJ2-7; 8 nucleotides line up with TRBD1. This CDR3 comprises 12 residues. V shed 7 bases and J 5 bases; nucleotides not matched to a gene: 4. Germline values: CDR1 MNHEY, CDR2 SVGAGI. The CDR3 loop is CASTSTGDEQYF. The CDR3 nucleotides read TGTGCCAGCACCTCGACAGGGGACGAGCAGTACTTC.

V is TRBV7-9 and J is TRBJ1-4, with 7 bases matching TRBD1. Germline V gene sequence: CDR1 SEHNR, CDR2 FQNEAQ (reference sequence). The CDR3 is made up of 15 amino acids. After removal of 2 bases from V and 6 bases from J, the junction contained 6 bases not matched to a gene. The CDR3 DNA reads as TGTGCCAGCAGCTTATTTGGGCAGGGGGATGAAAAACTGTTTTTT. It is translated as CASSLFGQGDEKLFF.